Listed here are 30 T cell receptor beta chains from one sample, sequenced in a study of shared clonotypes between healthy human individuals. Only in-frame clones appear in the TCRdb table, and some are missing; sequencing was by immunoSEQ multiplex PCR. This sample has over 2,000,000 clones, with about 93% found just once. Cells designated naive CD8 were CD45RO-negative and were positively selected for CCR7, with terminally differentiated effector memory CD45RA+ cells excluded. Sequencing was performed on naive CD8+ T cells from PBMCs. These receptors all come from a man aged 18 to 29 in good health. Some clones in this sample may be carry-over from other donors' samples.

This chain links TRBV27 with TRBJ2-2; D ambiguous. Deletions cut 4 bases from V and 4 bases from J, with 10 bases between. This CDR3 spans 14 amino acids. Looked up from germline, CDR1 is MNHEY and CDR2 is SMNVEV (reference sequence). The CDR3 DNA reads TGTGCCAGCAGTTCCGGGCCGCCCACCGGGGAGCTGTTTTTT. As protein: CASSSGPPTGELFF.

The chain's CDR3 is CASSIFLGSYEQYF. The CDR3 DNA sequence: TGTGCCAGTAGTATATTCCTGGGCTCCTACGAGCAGTACTTC. The chain couples TRBV19 to TRBJ2-7; no firm D call. CDR3 length: 14 amino acids. The V and J ends lost 2 bases and 0 bases respectively, with 8 bases between them. Germline V gives CDR1 LNHDA, CDR2 SQIVND (reference sequence).

The chain couples TRBV18 to TRBJ2-5, with D possibly being TRBD1 (6 bases). There are 14 residues in the CDR3. V lost 4 bases to trimming and J lost 3 bases, with 12 bases between them. Per germline, CDR1 KGHSH and CDR2 LQKENI. The CDR3 sequence is CASSRSRTEETQYF. DNA of the CDR3: TGTGCCAGCTCACGTTCGAGGACAGAAGAGACCCAGTACTTC.

Turning to this clone: The same CDR3 is also encoded by other DNA sequences in this sample. V usage is TRBV27 and J usage is TRBJ2-7; 7 nucleotides agree with TRBD1. Unmatched junction bases numbered 5, after V lost 5 bases and J lost 4 bases. The CDR3 has 13 residues. CDR1 and CDR2 (germline): MNHEY, SMNVEV (reference sequence). The CDR3 bases are TGTGCCAGCAGTCCCAGGGGGATTTACGAGCAGTACTTC. This sequence encodes CASSPRGIYEQYF.

Here the CDR3 DNA reads TGTGCCTGGATAACGGGAGGGCCTCCACGTAACGAGCAGTACTTC. This codes for CAWITGGPPRNEQYF. V usage is TRBV30 and J usage is TRBJ2-7; 8 bases are shared with TRBD2. Germline trimming cut 4 bases from V and 5 bases from J; bases unmatched to any gene: 13. The CDR3 spans 15 residues. CDR1 and CDR2 (germline): GTSNPN, SVGIG (reference sequence).

This chain uses TRBV2 with TRBJ2-7, with 11 bases matching TRBD1. CDR3 length: 14 residues. Per germline, CDR1 SNHLY and CDR2 FYNNEI. J gave up 2 bases and V 7 bases, and 4 bases lay outside the gene matches. The CDR3 protein is CASTWTGGAYEQYF. The CDR3 DNA sequence: TGTGCCAGCACATGGACAGGGGGCGCCTACGAGCAGTACTTC.

CDR3 coding DNA: TGTGCCTGGAGTGCCGGGACAGGGTTAGGCTACACCTTC. Amino acids: CAWSAGTGLGYTF. The chain is built from TRBV30 and TRBJ1-2; 9 bases map to TRBD1. V gave up 1 base and J gave up 8 bases; unmatched junction bases: 5. The CDR3 runs 13 residues. Germline lookup yields CDR1 GTSNPN and CDR2 SVGIG (reference sequence).

With respect to this clone: One end of the junction does not line up with germline, which may come from a read error. V is TRBV6-6 and J is TRBJ2-4; 8 bases line up with TRBD1. CDR3 length: 16 amino acids. Germline-derived CDR1 and CDR2 are MNHNY and SVGAGI (reference sequence). CDR3: CASSYDPGGDRNIQYF. The CDR3 nucleotides are TGCGCCAGCAGTTACGATCCAGGGGGCGATAGAAACATTCAGTACTTC.

The CDR3 sequence is CASSYQFRGKDGYTF. The CDR3 DNA is TGTGCCAGCAGTTACCAATTCCGGGGGAAGGATGGCTACACCTTC. The rearrangement joins TRBV6-5 to TRBJ1-2; tentative D call: TRBD1 (5 bases). CDR1 and CDR2 from the germline V gene are MNHEY and SVGAGI. This CDR3 is 15 amino acids long. With 2 bases removed from V and 6 bases from J, the gap between germline ends came to 16 bases.

Regarding this clone: A much more abundant neighbour one base away suggests this may be a read error. This chain links TRBV5-6 with TRBJ2-7, with D unclear. CDR3 size: 11 residues. Between the trimmed V and J ends, which lost 5 bases and 3 bases, there was a span of 6 bases. Germline V gene data show CDR1 as SGHDT and CDR2 as YYEEEE. The CDR3 here is CASSSFYEQYF. The CDR3 nucleotides read TGTGCCAGCAGTTCCTTCTACGAGCAGTACTTC.

A single count supports this clone. This chain links TRBV6-6 with TRBJ2-3; the D gene is possibly TRBD2 (5 bases). From germline, CDR1 is MNHNY and CDR2 SVGAGI (reference sequence). This CDR3 is 13 amino acids long. Trimming removed 5 bases from V and 2 bases from J, with 8 bases in between. This chain's CDR3 is CASSRDPTDTQYF. DNA of the CDR3: TGTGCCAGCAGTCGGGATCCCACAGATACGCAGTATTTT.

The genes are TRBV29-1 and TRBJ1-2, with 8 nucleotides matching TRBD1. Germline CDR1 SQVTM, CDR2 ANQGSEA. J gave up 9 bases and V 6 bases, and 6 bases lay outside the gene matches. This CDR3 spans 11 amino acids. Written as DNA, the CDR3 is TGCAGCGTCGTCGGACAGGGAAGCTACACCTTC. Translation: CSVVGQGSYTF. The variable domain in full, completed from reference TRBV29-1 and TRBJ1-2, reads SAVISQKPSRDICQRGTSLTIQCQVDSQVTMMFWYRQQPGQSLTLIATANQGSEATYESGFVIDKFPISRPNLTFSTLTVSNMSPEDSSIYLCSVVGQGSYTFGSGTRLTVV.

The CDR3 DNA reads as TGTGCCAGCAGGGAGGGCCCTGGGGAGCCGAACACCGGGGAGCTGTTTTTT. Translation gives CASREGPGEPNTGELFF. V usage is TRBV27 and J usage is TRBJ2-2, with D perhaps TRBD2 (6 bases). Deletions cut 6 bases from V and 0 bases from J, with 17 bases between. This CDR3 has 17 amino acids. Germline V lookup: CDR1 MNHEY, CDR2 SMNVEV (reference sequence).

The chain couples TRBV15 to TRBJ2-5; 7 bases are a match to TRBD2. The J segment lost 4 bases and the V segment lost 0 bases, leaving 5 bases of the junction unmatched. The CDR3 runs to 15 residues. The germline CDR1 and CDR2 sequences are LNHNV and YYDKDF (reference sequence). The CDR3 nucleotides are TGTGCCACCAGCAGAGATCGAGGGAGGGTAGAGACCCAGTACTTC. This encodes CATSRDRGRVETQYF.

This rearrangement joins TRBV27 to TRBJ1-4; TRBD1 might be the D (6 bases). Trimming pared 5 bases from V and 0 bases from J, leaving 10 bases between. There are 15 residues in the CDR3. CDR1 is MNHEY, CDR2 SMNVEV, per germline (reference sequence). For the CDR3, the DNA is TGTGCCAGCAGTGAAAACAGGGCAACTAATGAAAAACTGTTTTTT. As protein: CASSENRATNEKLFF.

The V and J genes are TRBV10-1 and TRBJ2-7; weak D call: TRBD1 (6 bases). V dropped 0 bases and J dropped 3 bases, with 12 bases sitting between them. This CDR3 comprises 15 residues. Germline V CDR1 and CDR2: WNHNN, SYGVQD (reference sequence). CDR3 sequence reads: CASSESGGTVYEQYF. CDR3 in DNA: TGCGCCAGCAGTGAGTCTGGGGGCACGGTCTACGAGCAGTACTTC.

The gene calls are TRBV7-9 and TRBJ2-7; 9 bases align to TRBD2. The CDR3 consists of 17 residues. Germline V lookup: CDR1 SEHNR, CDR2 FQNEAQ (reference sequence). The trim removed 7 bases at V and 1 base at J, leaving 14 bases unmatched. The CDR3 nucleotides are TGTGCCAGCACCCCGGGCTCTAGCGGGGAACGATCCTACGAGCAGTACTTC. This gives the protein CASTPGSSGERSYEQYF.

This chain links TRBV28 with TRBJ2-7; D remains ambiguous. CDR1 and CDR2 (germline): MDHEN, SYDVKM. Trimming removed 3 bases at V and 3 bases at J, with 9 bases between. The CDR3 sequence is 13 residues long. The CDR3 DNA follows: TGTGCCAGCAGTTTTGGAGTCCACTACGAGCAGTACTTC. This sequence encodes CASSFGVHYEQYF. Using reference TRBV28 and TRBJ2-7 for the parts outside the CDR3, the full variable domain is DVKVTQSSRYLVKRTGEKVFLECVQDMDHENMFWYRQDPGLGLRLIYFSYDVKMKEKGDIPEGYSVSREKKERFSLILESASTNQTSMYLCASSFGVHYEQYFGPGTRLTVT.

The chain joins TRBV9 to TRBJ2-5; D gene ambiguous. CDR1 is SGDLS, CDR2 YYNGEE, per germline. Trimming removed 4 bases from V and 1 base from J, with 17 bases in between. The CDR3 covers 16 residues. The CDR3 nucleotides read TGTGCCAGCAGCCCCTATAGGGCCCCTCTCCAAGAGACCCAGTACTTC. Its translation: CASSPYRAPLQETQYF.

This clone appeared a single time. This chain joins TRBV5-1 and TRBJ2-1; the D gene is possibly TRBD2 (6 bases). This CDR3 comprises 16 residues. The germline gives CDR1 SGHRS, CDR2 YFSETQ. Trimming shortened V by 4 bases and J by 2 bases, and 16 bases separated the two germline ends. The CDR3 loop is CASSGKLAPPYNEQFF. The DNA of the CDR3 is TGCGCCAGCAGCGGAAAACTAGCCCCCCCCTACAATGAGCAGTTCTTC.

Only a few counts were recorded for this clone. The chain has TRBV4-1 and TRBJ1-2; the D is unclear. This CDR3 comprises 13 residues. Germline V gene data show CDR1 as MGHRA and CDR2 as YSYEKL. The germline V and J ends were trimmed by 0 bases and 6 bases, with 8 bases remaining between them. The CDR3 DNA is TGCGCCAGCAGCCAAGATCCGAGGGATGGCTACACCTTC. This sequence encodes CASSQDPRDGYTF.

This chain connects TRBV4-3 to TRBJ1-3, with a tentative D call TRBD1 (6 bases). The ends were cut back, 6 bases at V and 0 bases at J, with 12 bases in the middle. Germline CDR1 and CDR2: LGHNA and YSLEER. This CDR3 has 15 amino acids. This chain's CDR3 is CASSLGQSSGNTIYF. The CDR3 nucleotides are TGCGCCAGCAGTCTAGGACAGAGCTCTGGAAACACCATATATTTT.

This chain uses TRBV9 with TRBJ1-2; maybe TRBD1 (5 bases). CDR1 is SGDLS and CDR2 is YYNGEE in the germline V gene. CDR3 size: 14 residues. V was cut by 3 bases and J by 4 bases, with 13 bases left in between. Here the CDR3 reads CASSGRVSVYGYTF. In DNA form, the CDR3 reads TGTGCCAGCAGCGGCAGGGTTTCCGTCTATGGCTACACCTTC. The whole variable domain, filled in from reference TRBV9 and TRBJ1-2, reads DSGVTQTPKHLITATGQRVTLRCSPRSGDLSVYWYQQSLDQGLQFLIQYYNGEERAKGNILERFSAQQFPDLHSELNLSSLELGDSALYFCASSGRVSVYGYTFGSGTRLTVV.

In DNA form, the CDR3 reads TGTGCCAGCAGCGTCCGGACAGGGACGGTGGACACTGAAGCTTTCTTT. Translation gives CASSVRTGTVDTEAFF. The rearrangement links TRBV9 to TRBJ1-1; 8 bases line up with TRBD1. Germline CDR1 SGDLS, CDR2 YYNGEE. The CDR3 spans 16 residues. Trimming removed 2 bases from V and 3 bases from J; junction bases left unmatched: 9.

This rearrangement joins TRBV29-1 to TRBJ2-5; weak D call: TRBD1 (5 bases). This CDR3 comprises 11 residues. Germline V gene sequence: CDR1 SQVTM, CDR2 ANQGSEA. Trimming removed 8 bases at V and 2 bases at J, with 9 bases between. This CDR3 reads CSSKGQETQYF. CDR3 in DNA: TGCAGCTCAAAGGGGCAAGAGACCCAGTACTTC.

This sequence joins TRBV7-9 and TRBJ2-7; D not certain. Trimming removed 5 bases from V and 0 bases from J, with 14 bases in between. This CDR3 has 15 residues. Looked up from germline, CDR1 is SEHNR and CDR2 is FQNEAQ (reference sequence). The CDR3 DNA reads as TGTGCCAGCAGCGGGCTACGGTCACCCTCCTACGAGCAGTACTTC. This encodes CASSGLRSPSYEQYF.

The V gene is TRBV18, the J gene TRBJ2-5; a possible D gene is TRBD1 (5 bases). CDR3 length equals 16 residues. The V end lost 0 bases, the J end lost 0 bases, and 11 bases lay between the germline ends. Germline V gives CDR1 KGHSH, CDR2 LQKENI. The CDR3 protein is CASSPPRGHNQETQYF. CDR3 bases: TGTGCCAGCTCACCACCTCGAGGACACAACCAAGAGACCCAGTACTTC.

The chain recombines TRBV7-9 with TRBJ1-1; D perhaps matches TRBD1 (5 bases). CDR1 and CDR2 from the germline V gene are SEHNR and FQNEAQ (reference sequence). CDR3 length: 15 residues. With 5 bases removed from V and 5 bases from J, the gap between germline ends came to 18 bases. The CDR3 region is CASSLGTGRMTEAFF. CDR3 in DNA: TGTGCCAGCAGCCTCGGGACGGGAAGAATGACTGAAGCTTTCTTT.

This chain uses TRBV9 with TRBJ2-2; D perhaps matches TRBD1 (6 bases). The V end lost 0 bases, the J end lost 1 base, and 10 bases lay between the germline ends. Germline assignment: CDR1 SGDLS and CDR2 YYNGEE. This CDR3 comprises 16 residues. The CDR3 protein is CASSVARGKNTGELFF. The CDR3 nucleotides are TGTGCCAGCAGCGTAGCTAGGGGGAAGAACACCGGGGAGCTGTTTTTT.

This chain connects TRBV29-1 to TRBJ2-7, with D perhaps TRBD1 or TRBD2 (6 bases each). The ends were cut back, 8 bases at V and 6 bases at J, with 32 bases in the middle. This CDR3 contains 17 residues. The germline gives CDR1 SQVTM, CDR2 ANQGSEA. The DNA of the CDR3 is TGCAGCATCTTGACCGCACGCATTTCCTACAGGGAGGCCGAGCAGTACTTC. Translation gives CSILTARISYREAEQYF.